These 10 T cell receptor beta chains were sequenced from one sample in a study of identical twins. Each CDR3 protein is one row after TCRdb ran MiXCR on the 5' RACE reads. The repertoire has 300,000 to 400,000 distinct CDR3 sequences, 10% to 15% of them found once; the top ten carry approximately 7.5%. These sequences were also reported in another study, on yellow fever vaccine responses in identical twins.

Sequencing used CD8+ T cells sorted from blood. All receptors come from a woman aged 18-29 years in good health.

This clonotype was observed at least ten times. The chain uses TRBV20-1 and TRBJ2-1; D might be TRBD1 or TRBD2, each matching 5 bases. The CDR3 loop spans 16 amino acids. The germline CDR1 and CDR2 sequences are DFQATT and SNEGSKA (reference sequence). The V and J ends lost 0 bases and 2 bases respectively, with 14 bases between them. The CDR3 here is CSARDAGTNPYNEQFF. CDR3 in DNA: TGCAGTGCTAGAGATGCAGGGACCAACCCCTACAATGAGCAGTTCTTC.

The table lists this clonotype with a few counts. This rearrangement joins TRBV15 to TRBJ2-6; D ambiguous. Germline CDR1 and CDR2: LNHNV and YYDKDF (reference sequence). The CDR3 consists of 15 residues. Trimming left V 3 bases short and J 3 bases short, with 9 bases between. Written as DNA, the CDR3 is TGTGCCACCAGCAGTCCGGGTTTTGGGGCCAACGTCCTGACTTTC. This translates into CATSSPGFGANVLTF.

The sample holds a few counts of this clonotype. The rearrangement uses TRBV12-3 or TRBV12-4 and TRBJ1-1, with TRBD1 matching 7 bases. The junction had 11 bases not matched to a gene; V was cut back by 6 bases and J by 10 bases. The CDR3 extends over 13 amino acids. The CDR3 loop is CASRSGGPGGAFF. CDR3 bases: TGTGCCAGCAGGTCAGGGGGACCAGGGGGAGCTTTCTTT.

The chain carries TRBV28 and TRBJ1-5, with unresolved D. V dropped 8 bases and J dropped 2 bases, with 7 bases sitting between them. The germline gives CDR1 MDHEN, CDR2 SYDVKM. This CDR3 has 12 residues. The CDR3 region has the DNA TGTGCCAGCGTACGTGGCAATCAGCCCCAGCATTTT. Translated: CASVRGNQPQHF.

The table lists this clonotype with many counts. The CDR3 nucleotides read TGTGCCAGCAGTTTAGCGCTAATGGCAGTAGAATATGGCTACACCTTC. This codes for CASSLALMAVEYGYTF. The chain combines TRBV12-3 or TRBV12-4 with TRBJ1-2; D call uncertain. CDR3 length: 16 residues. V lost 0 bases and J 5 bases, leaving 16 bases between the germline ends.

This clonotype was detected ten times or more. This chain joins TRBV7-9 and TRBJ2-1; 12 positions match TRBD2. The J segment lost 4 bases and the V segment lost 5 bases, leaving 6 bases of the junction unmatched. The V gene's germline CDR1 is SEHNR and CDR2 FQNEAQ (reference sequence). CDR3 length equals 16 residues. Written as DNA, the CDR3 is TGTGCCAGCAGCCCCCGGACTAGCGGGACATACAATGAGCAGTTCTTC. It yields the protein CASSPRTSGTYNEQFF. Full variable domain (missing parts from reference TRBV7-9 and TRBJ2-1): DTGVSQNPRHKITKRGQNVTFRCDPISEHNRLYWYRQTLGQGPEFLTYFQNEAQLEKSRLLSDRFSAERPKGSFSTLEIQRTEQGDSAMYLCASSPRTSGTYNEQFFGPGTRLTVL.

The chain recombines TRBV7-8 with TRBJ2-3; the match to TRBD2 covers 8 bases. Per germline, CDR1 SGHVS and CDR2 FQNEAQ. This CDR3 spans 15 amino acids. The V gene end was trimmed by 4 bases and the J gene end by 5 bases; junction bases not matched to a gene: 8. CDR3 region: CASSSTAGAVDTQYF. CDR3 nucleotide sequence: TGTGCCAGCAGCTCTACAGCGGGAGCTGTAGATACGCAGTATTTT.

The gene calls are TRBV4-2 and TRBJ2-3; 10 bases map to TRBD2. This CDR3 is 16 amino acids long. Unmatched junction bases numbered 7, after V lost 1 base and J lost 6 bases. Germline assignment: CDR1 LGHNA and CDR2 YNFKEQ. The CDR3 spells CASSQGERGGPDTQYF. The CDR3, as DNA: TGTGCCAGCAGCCAAGGGGAGCGGGGGGGCCCCGATACGCAGTATTTT.

In this sample, this clonotype turned up a few times. The chain couples TRBV12-5 to TRBJ2-1; possible D gene TRBD1, 5 bases. The V gene's germline CDR1 is LGHNT and CDR2 FRNRAP. V lost 6 bases and J lost 8, with 17 bases in between. CDR3 length equals 14 residues. The CDR3 region is CASGSSRAGDEQFF. The CDR3 bases are TGTGCTAGTGGATCCTCCAGGGCTGGCGATGAGCAGTTCTTC.

This chain links TRBV7-9 with TRBJ1-2; D uncertain. This CDR3 comprises 13 residues. CDR1 is SEHNR and CDR2 is FQNEAQ in the germline V gene (reference sequence). Deletions cut 5 bases from V and 2 bases from J, with 9 bases between. CDR3 protein: CASSPGPNYGYTF. The CDR3 nucleotides are TGTGCCAGCAGCCCCGGCCCGAACTATGGCTACACCTTC.